This TCR beta chain emerged from a study of T-cell reconstitution after alpha-beta-depleted transplantation in children. Unique molecular identifiers featured in how the TCRbeta library was prepared. TCRdb itself ran the PCR reads through MiXCR, one entry per CDR3 protein. The sample lists around 250,000 distinct CDR3 sequences; almost 10% were seen once. This CDR3 comprises 14 residues. Germline assignment: CDR1 SGHAT and CDR2 FQDESV (reference sequence). V was pared by 1 base and J by 7 bases, with 11 bases between. The sequencing here drew on PBMCs from the stem cell graft donor, taken from the stem cell graft. The chain links TRBV11-1 to TRBJ2-1, with D perhaps matching TRBD2 (5 bases). The receptor's source is a human donor who donated a stem cell graft to a child with SCID. For the CDR3, the DNA is TGTGCCAGCAGCTTAGGTAGTCCGGGAAATGAGCAGTTCTTC. As protein: CASSLGSPGNEQFF.